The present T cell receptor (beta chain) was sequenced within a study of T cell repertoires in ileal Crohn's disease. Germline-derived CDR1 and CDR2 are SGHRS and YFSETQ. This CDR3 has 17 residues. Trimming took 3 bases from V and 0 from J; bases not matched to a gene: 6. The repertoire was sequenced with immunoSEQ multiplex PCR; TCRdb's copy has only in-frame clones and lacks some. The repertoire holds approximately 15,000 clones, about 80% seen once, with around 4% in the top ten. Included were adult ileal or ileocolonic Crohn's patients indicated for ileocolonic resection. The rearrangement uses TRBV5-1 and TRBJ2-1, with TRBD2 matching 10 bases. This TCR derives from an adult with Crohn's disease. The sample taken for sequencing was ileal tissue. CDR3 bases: TGCGCCAGCAGCTGGGGGCGGACTAGCGGCTCCTACAATGAGCAGTTCTTC. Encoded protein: CASSWGRTSGSYNEQFF.